The sequence of this TCR beta chain was determined in a study of blood T cell repertoires in COVID-19. Study in general: Material from acute and convalescent COVID-19 was sourced from the United States, Italy and Spain.

Germline V gives CDR1 MNHEY, CDR2 SMNVEV (reference sequence). V lost 2 bases, J lost 0 bases, and 8 bases lay in between. The CDR3 sequence is 15 residues long. This clone was detected once. Sequenced by immunoSEQ multiplex PCR; TCRdb stores in-frame clones only, minus some. The sample includes roughly 400,000 clones, nearly 90% of them seen just once. Assignments of participants to cohorts depended upon their own reported clinical history. Recovery among Cohort 3 donors was established by two negative PCRs, clearance, or symptom resolution. The TCR comes from a woman aged 30 to 39 who had recovered from COVID-19. The sequencing input was PBMCs or T cells enriched from blood (not recorded which). The chain joins TRBV27 to TRBJ1-3; D possibly corresponds to TRBD1 (5 bases). CDR3 in DNA: TGTGCCAGCAGTTTACCGACAGACTCTGGAAACACCATATATTTT. It encodes CASSLPTDSGNTIYF.